The next 27 T cell receptor beta chains were all read from a single sample in a study of CD8 T cells in Susac syndrome. After extraction with the RNeasy kit, about 0.5 to 1 ug of the RNA was reverse transcribed using random hexamers. MiXCR, run by TCRdb on the immunoSEQ multiplex PCR reads, gives a single entry per CDR3 protein. The sample has 160,000 or so distinct CDR3 sequences, roughly 94% seen once. What was sequenced was CD4+ T cells from PBMCs. These receptors came from a human donor with Susac syndrome.

This chain joins TRBV25-1 and TRBJ2-3; 8 nucleotides align to TRBD2. Germline V gene data show CDR1 as MGHDK and CDR2 as SYGVNS. CDR3 length equals 14 residues. Losses at the gene ends were 11 bases for V and 2 bases for J; bases not matched to a gene: 9. CDR3 residues: CAATGGGVTDTQYF. DNA for the CDR3: TGTGCCGCCACGGGAGGGGGGGTCACAGATACGCAGTATTTT.

The J gene is TRBJ2-2, the V gene TRBV3-1, with 9 positions matching TRBD2. The CDR3 length is 15 residues. Germline lookup yields CDR1 LGHDT and CDR2 YNNKEL (reference sequence). Unmatched junction bases numbered 11, after V lost 8 bases and J lost 7 bases. The CDR3 DNA follows: TGTGCCAGCGAGCCCCGGACTAGCGCTATCGGGGAGCTGTTTTTT. Translating gives CASEPRTSAIGELFF.

V is TRBV19 and J is TRBJ1-2, with 7 bases that match TRBD1. Unmatched junction bases numbered 14, after V lost 5 bases and J lost 5 bases. CDR1 and CDR2 from the germline V gene are LNHDA and SQIVND (reference sequence). The length of the CDR3 is 16 residues. The CDR3 region has the DNA TGTGCCAGTAGTCCACCGGGACAGCTAATACCTTATGGCTACACCTTC. This translates into CASSPPGQLIPYGYTF.

The chain recombines TRBV12-3 or TRBV12-4 with TRBJ2-2; 7 bases align to TRBD1. The length of the CDR3 is 15 residues. The trim removed 7 bases at V and 2 bases at J, leaving 7 bases unmatched. The DNA of the CDR3 is TGTGCCAGCATGACCGGGACAGCCAACACCGGGGAGCTGTTTTTT. This gives the protein CASMTGTANTGELFF.

The chain has TRBV3-1 and TRBJ1-5, with D tentatively TRBD1 (5 bases). Trimming took off 1 base at V and 7 bases at J, with 17 bases between the two ends. The germline CDR1 and CDR2 sequences are LGHDT and YNNKEL (reference sequence). This CDR3 has 16 residues. The CDR3 spells CASSQGGAVPNQPQHF. The CDR3 nucleotides are TGTGCCAGCAGCCAAGGAGGGGCGGTCCCCAACCAGCCCCAGCATTTT.

This chain joins TRBV7-2 and TRBJ2-1; D call uncertain. Germline V gives CDR1 SGHTA, CDR2 FQGNSA. Trimming cost V 7 bases and J 8 bases, with 9 bases left between them. The CDR3 is made up of 11 amino acids. In DNA form, the CDR3 reads TGTGCCAGCACGCTCGTCCATGAGCAGTTCTTC. This codes for CASTLVHEQFF.

V usage is TRBV21-1 and J usage is TRBJ1-6. TRBV21-1 constitutes a pseudogene. This CDR3 comprises 14 residues. The CDR3 is CASRKTTGGSPLHF. The CDR3 DNA reads TGTGCCAGCAGAAAAACAACCGGAGGTTCACCCCTCCACTTT.

The chain joins TRBV2 to TRBJ1-2, with TRBD1 matching 9 bases. The V segment lost 10 bases and the J segment 4 bases; nucleotides outside the gene matches: 10. This CDR3 comprises 14 residues. Germline CDR1 reads SNHLY; CDR2 reads FYNNEI. The CDR3 spells CATSGQGDGYGYTF. For the CDR3, the DNA is TGTGCCACCTCGGGACAGGGAGACGGCTATGGCTACACCTTC. The whole variable domain, remainder taken from reference TRBV2 and TRBJ1-2, is EPEVTQTPSHQVTQMGQEVILRCVPISNHLYFYWYRQILGQKVEFLVSFYNNEISEKSEIFDDQFSVERPDGSNFTLKIRSTKLEDSAMYFCATSGQGDGYGYTFGSGTRLTVV.

In DNA, the CDR3 is TGTGCCAGTTCAGGGGGGGACGAAAAACTGTTTTTT. Amino acid sequence: CASSGGDEKLFF. V usage is TRBV6-6 and J usage is TRBJ1-4, with TRBD1 matching over 7 bases. The CDR3 extends over 12 amino acids. Germline values: CDR1 MNHNY, CDR2 SVGAGI (reference sequence). The J segment lost 8 bases and the V segment lost 9 bases, leaving 6 bases of the junction unmatched.

The rearrangement links TRBV29-1 to TRBJ1-4; TRBD1 matches 7 bases. The germline CDR1 and CDR2 sequences are SQVTM and ANQGSEA. The V segment lost 7 bases and the J segment 8 bases; nucleotides outside the gene matches: 7. CDR3 length: 12 residues. CDR3 coding DNA: TGCAGCGGTGGACAGGAGGACGAAAAACTGTTTTTT. Translating gives CSGGQEDEKLFF.

The chain carries TRBV7-9 and TRBJ2-3; 13 bases are shared with TRBD2. From germline, CDR1 is SEHNR and CDR2 FQNEAQ (reference sequence). This CDR3 comprises 16 residues. The junction had 4 bases not matched to a gene; V was cut back by 6 bases and J by 1 base. The CDR3 sequence is CASSPLAGGRTDTQYF. CDR3 nucleotide sequence: TGTGCCAGCAGTCCACTAGCGGGGGGGCGCACAGATACGCAGTATTTT.

The chain carries TRBV6-5 and TRBJ1-1; 8 nucleotides align to TRBD1. V shed 5 bases and J 5 bases; nucleotides not matched to a gene: 7. CDR3 length equals 14 residues. CDR1 and CDR2 (germline): MNHEY, SVGAGI. CDR3 coding DNA: TGTGCCAGCAGTCCGCAGGGGGCAAGTACTGAAGCTTTCTTT. It encodes CASSPQGASTEAFF.

This chain connects TRBV7-9 to TRBJ2-3, with 7 bases lining up with TRBD2. The length of the CDR3 is 12 residues. Looked up from germline, CDR1 is SEHNR and CDR2 is FQNEAQ (reference sequence). DNA for the CDR3: TGTGCGGGGGGGGTGAGCACAGATACGCAGTATTTT. As protein: CAGGVSTDTQYF.

The genes are TRBV6-6 and TRBJ2-7; no clear D gene. Trimming removed 6 bases at V and 3 bases at J, with 12 bases between. This CDR3 is 13 amino acids long. Looked up from germline, CDR1 is MNHNY and CDR2 is SVGAGI (reference sequence). The chain's CDR3 is CASRPPAGYEQYF. Written as DNA, the CDR3 is TGTGCCAGCAGGCCCCCTGCTGGCTACGAGCAGTACTTC.

This chain joins TRBV4-3 and TRBJ1-2; 8 bases fit TRBD1. CDR1 and CDR2 (germline): LGHNA, YSLEER. CDR3 size: 16 residues. Unmatched junction bases numbered 6, after V lost 3 bases and J lost 0 bases. DNA of the CDR3: TGCGCCAGCAGCCACGCCGGACAGGGAGCTAACTATGGCTACACCTTC. Its protein product is CASSHAGQGANYGYTF.

The rearrangement joins TRBV5-4 to TRBJ2-2, with 9 bases fitting TRBD1. The CDR3 runs to 15 residues. J gave up 7 bases and V 4 bases, and 8 bases lay outside the gene matches. Per the germline V gene, CDR1 is SGHNT and CDR2 is YYREEE (reference sequence). CDR3 DNA: TGTGCCAGCAGCGGAAACAGGGGGCAGGTCGGGGAGCTGTTTTTT. The encoded protein is CASSGNRGQVGELFF.

The rearrangement links TRBV30 to TRBJ2-3; D gene unclear. CDR1 is GTSNPN, CDR2 SVGIG, per germline (reference sequence). There are 11 residues in the CDR3. Trimming took off 5 bases at V and 2 bases at J, with 5 bases between the two ends. This chain's CDR3 is CAWGYTDTQYF. The CDR3, as DNA: TGTGCCTGGGGTTACACAGATACGCAGTATTTT.

The chain combines TRBV19 with TRBJ1-5; D remains ambiguous. This CDR3 has 15 residues. Germline lookup yields CDR1 LNHDA and CDR2 SQIVND (reference sequence). V was trimmed by 5 bases and J by 5 bases, leaving 16 bases between them. The CDR3 nucleotides are TGTGCCAGTAGTCCCTTGGGAGGGCTCGATCAGCCCCAGCATTTT. Amino acid sequence: CASSPLGGLDQPQHF.

The chain is built from TRBV20-1 and TRBJ1-4, with 7 positions matching TRBD1. CDR1 and CDR2 from the germline V gene are DFQATT and SNEGSKA (reference sequence). This CDR3 comprises 15 residues. V lost 0 bases to trimming and J lost 3 bases; unmatched junction nucleotides: 4. The CDR3 region has the DNA TGCAGTGCTAGAGATATACAGGGGTCTAATGAAAAACTGTTTTTT. This encodes CSARDIQGSNEKLFF.

Written as DNA, the CDR3 is TGTGCCAGCAGCGTAGCGCAGGGGCGCACAGATACGCAGTATTTT. Protein sequence: CASSVAQGRTDTQYF. The genes are TRBV9 and TRBJ2-3, with D possibly matching TRBD1 (6 bases). V lost 0 bases and J 1 base, leaving 9 bases between the germline ends. Germline assignment: CDR1 SGDLS and CDR2 YYNGEE. CDR3 size: 15 residues.

The chain employs TRBV20-1 and TRBJ2-7; 7 nucleotides agree with TRBD2. CDR1 and CDR2 from the germline V gene are DFQATT and SNEGSKA (reference sequence). CDR3 length: 14 residues. With V trimmed by 3 bases and J by 2 bases, 7 bases remained unmatched. CDR3 in amino acids: CSARVSSGTYEQYF. CDR3 DNA: TGCAGTGCTAGGGTATCTAGCGGTACCTACGAGCAGTACTTC.

The V call is TRBV14, the J call TRBJ2-2; 7 bases are shared with TRBD1. The CDR3 length is 16 residues. The V gene's germline CDR1 is SGHDN and CDR2 FVKESK. Trimming removed 3 bases from V and 4 bases from J; junction bases left unmatched: 8. Here the CDR3 reads CASSQDRLTLTGELFF. The CDR3 DNA reads as TGTGCCAGCAGCCAGGACAGGTTAACTCTCACCGGGGAGCTGTTTTTT.

The V call is TRBV12-5, the J call TRBJ1-1; D is unresolved. Germline V gene sequence: CDR1 LGHNT, CDR2 FRNRAP. Trimming shortened V by 2 bases and J by 1 base, and 8 bases separated the two germline ends. This CDR3 is built from 14 residues. The CDR3 nucleotides are TGTGCTAGTGGTTTGTTCCCGGGGAACACTGAAGCTTTCTTT. Residues: CASGLFPGNTEAFF.

This clonotype was found a few times. V is TRBV6-6 and J is TRBJ2-7; the D is unclear. In germline, CDR1 is MNHNY, CDR2 SVGAGI (reference sequence). This CDR3 has 15 amino acids. V was clipped by 4 bases and J by 2 bases, with 15 bases between them. For the CDR3, the DNA is TGTGCCAGCAGTTCTCTTTCGACGGAGCCCTACGAGCAGTACTTC. Protein: CASSSLSTEPYEQYF.

This clonotype occurred once. The chain is built from TRBV10-3 and TRBJ1-2; D is possibly TRBD1 (6 bases). Germline-derived CDR1 and CDR2 are ENHRY and SYGVKD. Trimming took off 3 bases at V and 7 bases at J, with 12 bases between the two ends. The CDR3 extends over 13 amino acids. The DNA of the CDR3 is TGTGCCATCAGTGACTGGGGGGCCTCTGGCTACACCTTC. Translated: CAISDWGASGYTF.

The rearrangement links TRBV20-1 to TRBJ2-5; TRBD1 is a possible D gene (6 bases). Trimming left V 6 bases short and J 5 bases short, with 19 bases between. Germline V gene sequence: CDR1 DFQATT, CDR2 SNEGSKA (reference sequence). The CDR3 totals 14 residues. This CDR3 reads CSAIPQGFMETQYF. CDR3 coding DNA: TGCAGTGCCATCCCTCAGGGGTTTATGGAGACCCAGTACTTC.

This chain links TRBV18 with TRBJ2-6, with D possibly matching TRBD1 (5 bases). Looked up from germline, CDR1 is KGHSH and CDR2 is LQKENI. V gave up 3 bases and J gave up 0 bases, with 9 bases separating them. The CDR3 totals 16 residues. CDR3 DNA: TGTGCCAGCTCACCGGAACAGGCCTCTGGGGCCAACGTCCTGACTTTC. The encoded protein is CASSPEQASGANVLTF.